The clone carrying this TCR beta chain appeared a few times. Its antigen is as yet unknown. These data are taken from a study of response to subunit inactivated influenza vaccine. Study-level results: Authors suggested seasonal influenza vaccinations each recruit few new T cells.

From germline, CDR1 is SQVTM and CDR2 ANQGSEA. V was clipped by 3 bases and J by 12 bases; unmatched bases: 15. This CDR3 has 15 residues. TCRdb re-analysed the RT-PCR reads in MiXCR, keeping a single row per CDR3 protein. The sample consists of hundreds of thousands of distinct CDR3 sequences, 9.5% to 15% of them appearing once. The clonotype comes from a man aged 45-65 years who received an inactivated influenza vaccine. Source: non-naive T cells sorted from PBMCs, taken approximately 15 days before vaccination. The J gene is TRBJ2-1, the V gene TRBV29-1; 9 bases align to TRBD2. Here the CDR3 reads CSVDPMGLAGMGQFF. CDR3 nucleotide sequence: TGCAGCGTTGACCCCATGGGGCTAGCGGGGATGGGGCAGTTCTTC.